This entry lists 6 T cell receptor beta chains sequenced from one sample in a study of blood T cell repertoires in COVID-19. Method: immunoSEQ multiplex PCR; TCRdb's copy keeps in-frame clones and lacks some. The top ten clones hold around 40% of a sample with over 120,000 clones, about 90% of them seen once. The sequenced material came from peripheral blood. These receptors all come from a man between 50 and 59 years old who had recovered from COVID-19.

The chain combines TRBV13 with TRBJ2-2, with a possible D match to TRBD2 (7 bases). V shed 5 bases and J shed 5 bases, with 24 bases lying between them. Per the germline V gene, CDR1 is PRHDT and CDR2 is FYEKMQ (reference sequence). The CDR3 length is 18 residues. As DNA, the CDR3 is TGTGCCAGCAGCCCCGCGGGGGCAGGGGAACGGGGGACCGGGGAGCTGTTTTTT. It is translated as CASSPAGAGERGTGELFF.

The chain is built from TRBV11-3 and TRBJ1-2; perhaps TRBD1 as D (5 bases). V shed 8 bases and J shed 4 bases, with 20 bases lying between them. The CDR3 consists of 15 residues. Germline values: CDR1 SGHNT, CDR2 YENEEA. CDR3 sequence: CASARGGGSVYGYTF. The CDR3 DNA follows: TGTGCCAGCGCTCGAGGTGGGGGGTCGGTCTATGGCTACACCTTC.

The chain uses TRBV5-4 and TRBJ2-7; weak D call: TRBD2 (6 bases). V lost 9 bases to trimming and J lost 1 base, with 11 bases between them. Germline V lookup: CDR1 SGHNT, CDR2 YYREEE (reference sequence). The CDR3 spans 12 residues. CDR3 residues: CATRRDSYEQYF. CDR3 in DNA: TGTGCCACAAGGAGGGATTCCTACGAGCAGTACTTC.

V usage is TRBV25-1 and J usage is TRBJ2-7, with no clear D. V dropped 0 bases and J dropped 6 bases, with 12 bases sitting between them. Looked up from germline, CDR1 is MGHDK and CDR2 is SYGVNS. This CDR3 has 14 residues. The CDR3 nucleotides read TGTGCCAGCAGTGAATATTTGAGCACGGGCGAGCAGTACTTC. It codes for CASSEYLSTGEQYF.

This clone was seen a few times. The V gene is TRBV27, the J gene TRBJ1-6; possibly TRBD1 for D (6 bases). The CDR3 contains 19 residues. Trimming cost V 2 bases and J 6 bases, with 23 bases left between them. Germline V CDR1 and CDR2: MNHEY, SMNVEV (reference sequence). CDR3 DNA: TGTGCCAGCAGTTTACCCCGTCTCCCTTTACAGGGACCTAATTCACCCCTCCACTTT. As protein: CASSLPRLPLQGPNSPLHF.

The CDR3 here is CASSPGQARGGNSPLHF. Written as DNA, the CDR3 is TGTGCCAGCAGCCCCGGACAGGCGCGAGGGGGGAATTCACCCCTCCACTTT. The V gene is TRBV5-4, the J gene TRBJ1-6, with TRBD1 matching over 7 bases. Germline V gene lookup returns CDR1 SGHNT and CDR2 YYREEE (reference sequence). Trimming took 4 bases from V and 7 from J; bases not matched to a gene: 14. The CDR3 contains 17 residues.